This TCR beta chain appears in the sequencing data of a study of naive and memory T cell subsets. Study-level results: From naive to CM, EM and EMRA, diversity decreased and Gini increased.

An equimolar mix of two oligonucleotides served as the beta constant-region primer for TRBC1 and TRBC2. Four rounds of PCR amplified the ligated cDNA using nested alpha and beta constant-region primers plus SP2. TCRdb itself ran the UMI-ligation and nested PCR reads through MiXCR, one entry per CDR3 protein. The repertoire holds 8,500 to 10,000 distinct CDR3 sequences, with roughly 5.5% as singletons. This clonotype was found many times. Its antigen is still unknown. The germline V gene has CDR1 LGHDT and CDR2 YNNKEL (reference sequence). V was clipped by 0 bases and J by 10 bases; unmatched bases: 6. This CDR3 spans 16 amino acids.

This rearrangement joins TRBV3-1 to TRBJ2-1; 13 bases map to TRBD2. This receptor was taken from a human donor in good health. Sequencing was done on a sample of CD4+ TEMRA cells from blood. Subset noted: effector memory re-expressing CD45RA, CD45RA+ CD27-. CDR3 loop: CASSQDGGLAGSEQFF. In DNA, the CDR3 is TGTGCCAGCAGCCAAGATGGGGGACTAGCGGGGAGCGAGCAGTTCTTC.